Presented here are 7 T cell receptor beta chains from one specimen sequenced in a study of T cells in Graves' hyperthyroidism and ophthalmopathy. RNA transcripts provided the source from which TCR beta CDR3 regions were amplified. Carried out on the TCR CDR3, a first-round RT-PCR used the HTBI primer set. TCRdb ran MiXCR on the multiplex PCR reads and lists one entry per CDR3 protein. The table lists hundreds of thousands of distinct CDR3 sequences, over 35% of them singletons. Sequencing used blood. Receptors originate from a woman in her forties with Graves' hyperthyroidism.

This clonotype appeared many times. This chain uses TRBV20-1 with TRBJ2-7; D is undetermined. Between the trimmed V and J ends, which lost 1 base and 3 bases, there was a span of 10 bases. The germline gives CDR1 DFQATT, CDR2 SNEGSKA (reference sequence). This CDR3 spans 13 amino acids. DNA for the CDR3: TGCAGTGCTAGAGGGGCCGGGCTCTACGAGCAGTACTTC. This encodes CSARGAGLYEQYF.

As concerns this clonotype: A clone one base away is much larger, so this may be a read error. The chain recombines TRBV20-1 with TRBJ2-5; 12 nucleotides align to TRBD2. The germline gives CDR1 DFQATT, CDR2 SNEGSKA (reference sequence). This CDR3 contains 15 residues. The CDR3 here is CSAVGTSGFQETRYF. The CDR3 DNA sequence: TGCAGTGCTGTGGGGACTAGCGGGTTCCAAGAGACCCGGTACTTC.

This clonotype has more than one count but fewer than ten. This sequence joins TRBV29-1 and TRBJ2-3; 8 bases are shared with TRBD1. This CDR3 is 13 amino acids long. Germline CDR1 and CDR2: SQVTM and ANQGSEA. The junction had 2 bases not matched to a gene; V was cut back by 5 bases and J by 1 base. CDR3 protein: CSVPTGGTDTQYF. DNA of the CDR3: TGCAGCGTTCCGACAGGGGGCACAGATACGCAGTATTTT.

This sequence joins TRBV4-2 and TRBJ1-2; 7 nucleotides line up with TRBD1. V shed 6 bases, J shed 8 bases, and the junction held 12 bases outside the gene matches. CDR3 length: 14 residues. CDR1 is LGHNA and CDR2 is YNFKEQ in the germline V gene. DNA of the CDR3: TGTGCCAGCAGGCCAGTCACAGGGGATGGGGGCTACACCTTC. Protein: CASRPVTGDGGYTF.

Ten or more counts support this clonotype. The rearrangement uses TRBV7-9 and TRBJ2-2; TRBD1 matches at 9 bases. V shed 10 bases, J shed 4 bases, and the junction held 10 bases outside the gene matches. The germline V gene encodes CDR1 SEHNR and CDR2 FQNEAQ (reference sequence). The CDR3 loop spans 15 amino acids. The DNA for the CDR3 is TGTGCCACCCCCTCTGGACAGGGGTCCACCGGGGAGCTGTTTTTT. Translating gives CATPSGQGSTGELFF.

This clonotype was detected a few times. The CDR3 nucleotides read TGTGCCAGCAGCCAAGGGGGTCTAGCGAGATACGAGCAGTACTTC. Translation: CASSQGGLARYEQYF. The chain joins TRBV3-1 to TRBJ2-7; tentatively, D is TRBD2 (6 bases). From germline, CDR1 is LGHDT and CDR2 YNNKEL (reference sequence). V was trimmed by 1 base and J by 4 bases, leaving 14 bases between them. This CDR3 has 15 amino acids.

In DNA form, the CDR3 reads TGTGCCAGTAGTTTTTTAACCAGGGCGCCCACTGAAGCTTTCTTT. Protein product: CASSFLTRAPTEAFF. The chain carries TRBV19 and TRBJ1-1, with TRBD1 as a possible D gene (5 bases). CDR1 is LNHDA, CDR2 SQIVND, per germline (reference sequence). V was trimmed by 5 bases and J by 4 bases, leaving 17 bases between them. The CDR3 consists of 15 residues.